One and the same sample provided the 20 T cell receptor beta chains below, sequenced in a study of monozygotic twins with cystic fibrosis. TCRdb keeps only in-frame clones here, not all; method: immunoSEQ multiplex PCR. The profile shows about 36,000 clones, nearly 85% of them singletons. Input material: blood. The receptor set was obtained from a girl aged 2 to 10 with cystic fibrosis.

The V gene is TRBV2, the J gene TRBJ2-1; possible D gene TRBD2, 7 bases. The CDR3 length is 15 residues. V was pared by 8 bases and J by 7 bases, with 21 bases between. Germline lookup yields CDR1 SNHLY and CDR2 FYNNEI. The CDR3 coding sequence is TGTGCCAGCGGGGCCCTGTACGGGGGGCCGAATGAGCAGTTCTTC. Its translation is CASGALYGGPNEQFF.

The rearrangement links TRBV7-8 to TRBJ2-7; TRBD2 aligns across 11 bases. The V and J ends lost 2 bases and 3 bases, in that order; junction bases with no gene match: 0. The CDR3 extends over 14 amino acids. Germline V gene data show CDR1 as SGHVS and CDR2 as FQNEAQ. In DNA form, the CDR3 reads TGTGCCAGCAGCTTACTAGCGGGGGGCTACGAGCAGTACTTC. Residues: CASSLLAGGYEQYF. Together with reference TRBV7-8 and TRBJ2-7, the CDR3 gives the full variable domain: GAGVSQSPRYKVAKRGQDVALRCDPISGHVSLFWYQQALGQGPEFLTYFQNEAQLDKSGLPSDRFFAERPEGSVSTLKIQRTQQEDSAVYLCASSLLAGGYEQYFGPGTRLTVT.

The gene calls are TRBV11-1 and TRBJ2-1; D is unresolved. There are 12 residues in the CDR3. V shed 5 bases and J shed 6 bases, with 8 bases lying between them. Germline-derived CDR1 and CDR2 are SGHAT and FQDESV (reference sequence). CDR3 protein: CASSGPSNEQFF. In DNA, the CDR3 is TGTGCCAGCAGCGGGCCCAGCAATGAGCAGTTCTTC.

The chain couples TRBV11-2 to TRBJ1-1; 9 nucleotides line up with TRBD1. CDR1 is SGHAT, CDR2 FQNNGV, per germline. Unmatched junction bases numbered 13, after V lost 5 bases and J lost 0 bases. The CDR3 runs 18 residues. The CDR3 DNA follows: TGTGCCAGCAGCCTCCGGACCAAGACAGGGGGGTTGAACACTGAAGCTTTCTTT. It translates to CASSLRTKTGGLNTEAFF.

The CDR3 DNA reads TGTGCCAGCAGTTACAACAGGGGGAACATTCAGTACTTC. Its protein product is CASSYNRGNIQYF. The chain has TRBV6-5 and TRBJ2-4; 8 nucleotides line up with TRBD1. V lost 2 bases, J lost 7 bases, and 1 base stayed unmatched. The CDR3 consists of 13 residues. Germline CDR1 and CDR2: MNHEY and SVGAGI.

The chain is built from TRBV6-5 and TRBJ2-7; 7 nucleotides match TRBD2. CDR1 MNHEY and CDR2 SVGAGI come from the germline V gene. V dropped 6 bases and J dropped 2; count of bases not matched to a gene: 7. The CDR3 runs to 14 residues. The CDR3: CASSPRGVAYEQYF. CDR3 DNA: TGTGCCAGCAGCCCTCGGGGGGTCGCCTACGAGCAGTACTTC.

This clone appeared a single time. This sequence joins TRBV13 and TRBJ1-1; D is uncertain. Trimming stripped 7 bases from V and 1 base from J, with 13 bases between. The CDR3 is 14 amino acids. CDR1 is PRHDT and CDR2 is FYEKMQ in the germline V gene (reference sequence). CDR3 coding DNA: TGTGCCAGCACCTACAGATCGCCGAACACTGAAGCTTTCTTT. Amino acids: CASTYRSPNTEAFF.

The rearrangement uses TRBV5-1 and TRBJ2-5; 14 bases align to TRBD2. V gave up 7 bases and J gave up 5 bases; unmatched junction bases: 19. The CDR3 has 19 residues. Germline lookup yields CDR1 SGHRS and CDR2 YFSETQ. DNA for the CDR3: TGCGCCAGCTCACCCCCGGGACTAGCGGGGGCGTCTTCTTTGGAGACCCAGTACTTC. It encodes CASSPPGLAGASSLETQYF.

The gene calls are TRBV9 and TRBJ2-1; 10 positions match TRBD1. From germline, CDR1 is SGDLS and CDR2 YYNGEE. The V segment lost 0 bases and the J segment 4 bases; nucleotides outside the gene matches: 13. The CDR3 runs 19 residues. CDR3 residues: CASSVGRTGGAGVYNEQFF. The CDR3 bases are TGTGCCAGCAGCGTAGGAAGGACAGGGGGGGCCGGAGTTTACAATGAGCAGTTCTTC.

The V gene is TRBV20-1, the J gene TRBJ1-2; D unresolved. The germline V and J ends were trimmed by 5 bases and 2 bases, with 3 bases remaining between them. Germline CDR1 reads DFQATT; CDR2 reads SNEGSKA (reference sequence). The CDR3 runs 10 residues. CDR3 in DNA: TGCAGTGCTTTAAACTATGGCTACACCTTC. This translates into CSALNYGYTF.

The rearrangement joins TRBV9 to TRBJ1-6; 9 bases fit TRBD1. Per germline, CDR1 SGDLS and CDR2 YYNGEE. This CDR3 has 15 amino acids. V was pared by 4 bases and J by 3 bases, with 2 bases of the junction left unmatched. For the CDR3, the DNA is TGTGCCAGCAGCCTGACAGGGGGCTATAATTCACCCCTCCACTTT. The encoded protein is CASSLTGGYNSPLHF.

This clone was counted a few times. This chain links TRBV14 with TRBJ1-2, with 9 bases fitting TRBD1. The germline V gene has CDR1 SGHDN and CDR2 FVKESK. Trimming at V came to 0 bases and at J to 7 bases, leaving 6 bases not matched to a gene. The CDR3 runs to 15 residues. CDR3 nucleotides: TGTGCCAGCAGCCAAGATTGGGGACAGGGCCGTGGCTACACCTTC. Translation: CASSQDWGQGRGYTF. The full variable domain, rest sourced from reference TRBV14 and TRBJ1-2, is EAGVTQFPSHSVIEKGQTVTLRCDPISGHDNLYWYRRVMGKEIKFLLHFVKESKQDESGMPNNRFLAERTGGTYSTLKVQPAELEDSGVYFCASSQDWGQGRGYTFGSGTRLTVV.

This rearrangement joins TRBV19 to TRBJ1-2; 9 nucleotides align to TRBD1. The CDR3 contains 15 residues. V gave up 5 bases and J gave up 8 bases; unmatched junction bases: 12. From germline, CDR1 is LNHDA and CDR2 SQIVND (reference sequence). CDR3 sequence (DNA): TGTGCCAGTAGTGTCTCCGGGACAGGGAGGGTCGGCTACACCTTC. Amino acids: CASSVSGTGRVGYTF.

V gene TRBV2 combines with J gene TRBJ2-1; possible D gene TRBD2, 5 bases. The CDR3 totals 17 residues. Germline V gives CDR1 SNHLY, CDR2 FYNNEI. V lost 7 bases and J 6 bases, leaving 25 bases between the germline ends. The CDR3 DNA follows: TGTGCCAGCACTCGGATACTCACGGGGATGAGGGCCAATGAGCAGTTCTTC. Its translation: CASTRILTGMRANEQFF.

This clone was seen only a few times. The V gene is TRBV19, the J gene TRBJ2-7, with D possibly TRBD1 on 6 matching bases. V lost 3 bases to trimming and J lost 3 bases, with 15 bases between them. Germline lookup yields CDR1 LNHDA and CDR2 SQIVND (reference sequence). The CDR3 is made up of 15 amino acids. In DNA form, the CDR3 reads TGTGCCAGTAGTATCAGGGGAGAATCCCTCTACGAGCAGTACTTC. Protein sequence: CASSIRGESLYEQYF.

The V and J genes are TRBV30 and TRBJ1-6, with TRBD1 identical over 7 bases. The J segment lost 9 bases and the V segment lost 5 bases, leaving 4 bases of the junction unmatched. CDR3 length equals 12 residues. Germline V gene sequence: CDR1 GTSNPN, CDR2 SVGIG (reference sequence). Here the CDR3 DNA reads TGTGCCTGGGACAGGGTCGCTTCACCCCTCCACTTT. This translates into CAWDRVASPLHF.

This clone was picked up one time. The rearrangement joins TRBV2 to TRBJ1-2; TRBD1 matches 7 bases. The CDR3 sequence is 14 residues long. CDR1 and CDR2 from the germline V gene are SNHLY and FYNNEI. J was trimmed by 5 bases and V by 4 bases; bases with no gene match: 7. This chain's CDR3 is CASSVTGLLYGYTF. CDR3 DNA sequence: TGTGCCAGCAGTGTGACAGGGCTCCTATATGGCTACACCTTC. Supplemented by reference TRBV2 and TRBJ1-2, the full variable domain reads EPEVTQTPSHQVTQMGQEVILRCVPISNHLYFYWYRQILGQKVEFLVSFYNNEISEKSEIFDDQFSVERPDGSNFTLKIRSTKLEDSAMYFCASSVTGLLYGYTFGSGTRLTVV.

This clone was picked up one time. The chain is built from TRBV10-3 and TRBJ1-2, with 7 bases lining up with TRBD1. The CDR3 runs 13 residues. From germline, CDR1 is ENHRY and CDR2 SYGVKD. Trimming removed 7 bases from V and 7 bases from J; junction bases left unmatched: 9. This CDR3 is CAIISEGASGYTF. Written as DNA, the CDR3 is TGTGCCATCATATCGGAGGGGGCAAGTGGCTACACCTTC.

The chain recombines TRBV19 with TRBJ1-2; 7 bases fit TRBD1. CDR1 is LNHDA, CDR2 SQIVND, per germline (reference sequence). The CDR3 loop spans 15 amino acids. With V trimmed by 4 bases and J by 2 bases, 7 bases remained unmatched. DNA of the CDR3: TGTGCCAGTAGTAGACCGGGACAGCGGAACTATGGCTACACCTTC. Its translation is CASSRPGQRNYGYTF.

The rearrangement joins TRBV15 to TRBJ2-5; D is ambiguous. CDR3 size: 14 residues. V gave up 0 bases and J gave up 5 bases, with 10 bases separating them. Per the germline V gene, CDR1 is LNHNV and CDR2 is YYDKDF (reference sequence). CDR3 nucleotide sequence: TGTGCCACCAGCAGAGAGGCTAGATGGGAGACCCAGTACTTC. Its translation: CATSREARWETQYF.